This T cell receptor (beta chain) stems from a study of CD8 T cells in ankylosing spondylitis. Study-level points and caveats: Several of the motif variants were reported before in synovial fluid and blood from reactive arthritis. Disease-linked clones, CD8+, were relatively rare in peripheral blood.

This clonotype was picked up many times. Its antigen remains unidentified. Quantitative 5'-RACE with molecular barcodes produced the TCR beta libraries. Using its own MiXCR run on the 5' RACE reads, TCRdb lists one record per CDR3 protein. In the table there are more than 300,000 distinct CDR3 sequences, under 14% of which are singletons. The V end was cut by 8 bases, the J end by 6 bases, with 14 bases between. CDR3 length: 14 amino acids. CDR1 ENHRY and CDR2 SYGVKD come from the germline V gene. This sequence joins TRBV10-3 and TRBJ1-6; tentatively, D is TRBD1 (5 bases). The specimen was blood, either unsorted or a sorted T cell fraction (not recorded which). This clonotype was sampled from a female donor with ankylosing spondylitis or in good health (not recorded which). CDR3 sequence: CAIGSGLINSPLHF. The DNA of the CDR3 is TGTGCCATCGGGTCGGGACTGATTAATTCACCCCTCCACTTT.